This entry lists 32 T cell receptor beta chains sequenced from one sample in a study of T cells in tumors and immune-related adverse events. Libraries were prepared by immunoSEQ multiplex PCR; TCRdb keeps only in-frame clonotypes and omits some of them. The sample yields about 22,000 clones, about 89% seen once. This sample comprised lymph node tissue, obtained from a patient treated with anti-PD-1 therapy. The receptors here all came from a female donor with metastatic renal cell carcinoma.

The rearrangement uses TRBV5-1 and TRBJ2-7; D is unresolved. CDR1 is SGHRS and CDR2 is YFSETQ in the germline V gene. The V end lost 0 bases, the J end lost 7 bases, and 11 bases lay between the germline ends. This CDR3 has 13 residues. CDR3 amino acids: CASSLGAEVEQYF. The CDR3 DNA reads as TGCGCCAGCAGCTTGGGGGCCGAGGTGGAGCAGTACTTC.

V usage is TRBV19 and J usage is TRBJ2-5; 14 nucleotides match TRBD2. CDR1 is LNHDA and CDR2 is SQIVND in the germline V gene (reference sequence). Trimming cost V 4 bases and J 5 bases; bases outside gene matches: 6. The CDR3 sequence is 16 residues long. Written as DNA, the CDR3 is TGTGCCAGTAGTAAGACTAGCGGGAGGGCCTGGGAGACCCAGTACTTC. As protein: CASSKTSGRAWETQYF. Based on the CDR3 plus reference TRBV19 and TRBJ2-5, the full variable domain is DGGITQSPKYLFRKEGQNVTLSCEQNLNHDAMYWYRQDPGQGLRLIYYSQIVNDFQKGDIAEGYSVSREKKESFPLTVTSAQKNPTAFYLCASSKTSGRAWETQYFGPGTRLLVL.

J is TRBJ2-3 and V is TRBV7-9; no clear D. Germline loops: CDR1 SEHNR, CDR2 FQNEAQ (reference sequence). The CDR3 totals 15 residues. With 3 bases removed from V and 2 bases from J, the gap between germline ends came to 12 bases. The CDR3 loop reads CASSLGGIPTDTQYF. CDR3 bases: TGTGCCAGCAGCTTGGGTGGGATACCCACAGATACGCAGTATTTT. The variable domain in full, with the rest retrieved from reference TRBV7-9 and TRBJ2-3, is DTGVSQNPRHKITKRGQNVTFRCDPISEHNRLYWYRQTLGQGPEFLTYFQNEAQLEKSRLLSDRFSAERPKGSFSTLEIQRTEQGDSAMYLCASSLGGIPTDTQYFGPGTRLTVL.

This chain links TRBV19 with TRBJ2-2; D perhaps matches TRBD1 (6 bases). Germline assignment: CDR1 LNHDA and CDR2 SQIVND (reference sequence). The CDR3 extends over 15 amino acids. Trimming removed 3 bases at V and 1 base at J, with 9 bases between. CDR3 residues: CASSIRGQNTGELFF. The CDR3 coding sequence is TGTGCCAGTAGTATCAGGGGCCAGAACACCGGGGAGCTGTTTTTT. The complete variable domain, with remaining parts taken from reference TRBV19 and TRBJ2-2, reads DGGITQSPKYLFRKEGQNVTLSCEQNLNHDAMYWYRQDPGQGLRLIYYSQIVNDFQKGDIAEGYSVSREKKESFPLTVTSAQKNPTAFYLCASSIRGQNTGELFFGEGSRLTVL.

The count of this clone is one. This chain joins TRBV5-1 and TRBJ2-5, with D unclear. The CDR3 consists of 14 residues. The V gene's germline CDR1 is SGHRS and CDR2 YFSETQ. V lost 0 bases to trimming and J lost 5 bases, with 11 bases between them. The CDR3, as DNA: TGCGCCAGCAGCTTGGGGGGATTCCGCGAGACCCAGTACTTC. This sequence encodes CASSLGGFRETQYF.

CDR3 sequence (DNA): TGTGCCAGCAGTATCGGGCCCGCAGGACGGGCAACAGATACGCAGTATTTT. It specifies CASSIGPAGRATDTQYF. The gene calls are TRBV27 and TRBJ2-3; D is uncertain. The V and J ends lost 5 bases and 3 bases respectively, with 21 bases between them. Germline V gene sequence: CDR1 MNHEY, CDR2 SMNVEV (reference sequence). The CDR3 has 17 residues.

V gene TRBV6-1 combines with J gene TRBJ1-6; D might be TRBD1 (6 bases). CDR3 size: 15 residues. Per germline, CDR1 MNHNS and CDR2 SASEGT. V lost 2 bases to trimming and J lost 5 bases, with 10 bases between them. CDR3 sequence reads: CASSERDKDNSPLHF. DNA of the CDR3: TGTGCCAGCAGTGAAAGGGACAAAGATAATTCACCCCTCCACTTT.

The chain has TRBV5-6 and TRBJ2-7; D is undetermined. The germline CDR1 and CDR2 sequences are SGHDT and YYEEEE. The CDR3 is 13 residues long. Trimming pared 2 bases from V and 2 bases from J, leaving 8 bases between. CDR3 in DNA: TGTGCCAGCAGCTTTCGGCAGACCTACGAGCAGTACTTC. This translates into CASSFRQTYEQYF.

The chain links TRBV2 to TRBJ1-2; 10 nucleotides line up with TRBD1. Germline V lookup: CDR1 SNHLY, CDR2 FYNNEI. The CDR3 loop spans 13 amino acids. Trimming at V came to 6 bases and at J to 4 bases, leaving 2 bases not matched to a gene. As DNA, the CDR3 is TGTGCCAGCAGCTGGACAGGGGGCTATGGCTACACCTTC. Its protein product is CASSWTGGYGYTF.

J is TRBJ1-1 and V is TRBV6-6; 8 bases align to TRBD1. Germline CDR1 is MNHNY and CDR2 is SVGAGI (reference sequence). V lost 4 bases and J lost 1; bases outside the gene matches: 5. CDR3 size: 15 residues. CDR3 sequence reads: CASSSLDRANTEAFF. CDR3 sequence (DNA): TGTGCCAGCAGTTCCTTGGACAGGGCGAACACTGAAGCTTTCTTT.

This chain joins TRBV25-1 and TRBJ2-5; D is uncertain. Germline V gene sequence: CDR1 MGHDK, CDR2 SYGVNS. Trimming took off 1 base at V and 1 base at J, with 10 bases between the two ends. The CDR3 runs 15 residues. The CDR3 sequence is CASSESGYIQETQYF. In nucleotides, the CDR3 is TGTGCCAGCAGTGAATCGGGCTATATCCAAGAGACCCAGTACTTC. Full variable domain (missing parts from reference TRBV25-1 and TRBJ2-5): EADIYQTPRYLVIGTGKKITLECSQTMGHDKMYWYQQDPGMELHLIHYSYGVNSTEKGDLSSESTVSRIRTEHFPLTLESARPSHTSQYLCASSESGYIQETQYFGPGTRLLVL.

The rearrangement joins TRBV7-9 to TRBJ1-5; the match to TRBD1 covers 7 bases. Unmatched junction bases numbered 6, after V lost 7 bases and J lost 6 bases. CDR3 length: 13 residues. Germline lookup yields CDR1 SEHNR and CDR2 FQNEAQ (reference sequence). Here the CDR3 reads CASTQGGGQPQHF. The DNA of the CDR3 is TGTGCCAGCACTCAGGGGGGGGGTCAGCCCCAGCATTTT.

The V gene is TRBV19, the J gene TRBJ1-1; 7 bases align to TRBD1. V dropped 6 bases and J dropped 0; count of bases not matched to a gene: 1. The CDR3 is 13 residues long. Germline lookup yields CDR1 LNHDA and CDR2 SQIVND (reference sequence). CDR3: CASRGQMNTEAFF. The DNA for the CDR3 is TGTGCCAGTAGGGGACAGATGAACACTGAAGCTTTCTTT.

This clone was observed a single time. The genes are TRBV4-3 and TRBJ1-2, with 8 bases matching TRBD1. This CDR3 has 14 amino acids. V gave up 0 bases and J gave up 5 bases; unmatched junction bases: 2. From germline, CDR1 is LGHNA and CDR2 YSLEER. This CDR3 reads CASSQDRGPYGYTF. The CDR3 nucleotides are TGCGCCAGCAGCCAAGACAGGGGGCCGTATGGCTACACCTTC.

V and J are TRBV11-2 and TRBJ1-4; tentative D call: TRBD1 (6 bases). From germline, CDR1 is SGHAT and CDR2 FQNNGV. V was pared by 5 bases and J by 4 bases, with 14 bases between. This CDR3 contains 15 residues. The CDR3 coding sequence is TGTGCCAGCAGCACGCCGGGGGGCTTTAATGAAAAACTGTTTTTT. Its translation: CASSTPGGFNEKLFF.

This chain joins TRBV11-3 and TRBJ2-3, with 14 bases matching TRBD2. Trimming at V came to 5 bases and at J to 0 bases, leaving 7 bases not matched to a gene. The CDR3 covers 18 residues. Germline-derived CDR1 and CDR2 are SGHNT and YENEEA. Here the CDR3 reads CASSPRLAGGFSTDTQYF. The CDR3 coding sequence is TGTGCCAGCAGCCCGCGACTAGCGGGAGGGTTTAGCACAGATACGCAGTATTTT.

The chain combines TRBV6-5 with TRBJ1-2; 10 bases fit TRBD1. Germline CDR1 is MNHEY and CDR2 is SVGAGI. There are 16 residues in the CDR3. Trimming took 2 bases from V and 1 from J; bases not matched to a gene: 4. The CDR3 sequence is CASSYGTGANNYGYTF. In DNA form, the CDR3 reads TGTGCCAGCAGTTACGGGACAGGGGCGAATAACTATGGCTACACCTTC.

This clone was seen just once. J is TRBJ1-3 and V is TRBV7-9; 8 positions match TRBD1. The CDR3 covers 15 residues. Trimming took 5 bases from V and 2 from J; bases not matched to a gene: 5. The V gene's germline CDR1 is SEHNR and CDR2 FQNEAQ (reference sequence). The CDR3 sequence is CASSLQQGAGNTIYF. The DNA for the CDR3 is TGTGCCAGCAGCCTACAACAGGGGGCTGGAAACACCATATATTTT.

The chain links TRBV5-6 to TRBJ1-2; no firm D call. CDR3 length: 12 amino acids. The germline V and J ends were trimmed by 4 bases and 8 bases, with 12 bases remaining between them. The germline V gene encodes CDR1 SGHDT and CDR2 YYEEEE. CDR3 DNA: TGTGCCAGCAGCGCGGAGGTCTGGGGCTACACCTTC. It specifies CASSAEVWGYTF.

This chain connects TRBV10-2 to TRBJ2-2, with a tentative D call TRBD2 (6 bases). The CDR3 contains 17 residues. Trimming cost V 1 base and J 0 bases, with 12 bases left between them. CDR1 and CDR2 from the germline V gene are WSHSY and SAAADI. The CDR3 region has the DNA TGCGCCAGCAGTGAGTGGGGACTGTTCGCGAACACCGGGGAGCTGTTTTTT. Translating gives CASSEWGLFANTGELFF.

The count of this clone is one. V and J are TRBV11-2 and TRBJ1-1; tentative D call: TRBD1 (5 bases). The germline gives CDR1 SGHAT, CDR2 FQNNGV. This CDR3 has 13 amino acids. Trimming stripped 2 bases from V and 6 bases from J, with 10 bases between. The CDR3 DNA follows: TGTGCCAGCAGCTTAAGTGGGGCGGCTGAAGCTTTCTTT. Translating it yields CASSLSGAAEAFF. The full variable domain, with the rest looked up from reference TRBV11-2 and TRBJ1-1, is EAGVAQSPRYKIIEKRQSVAFWCNPISGHATLYWYQQILGQGPKLLIQFQNNGVVDDSQLPKDRFSAERLKGVDSTLKIQPAKLEDSAVYLCASSLSGAAEAFFGQGTRLTVV.

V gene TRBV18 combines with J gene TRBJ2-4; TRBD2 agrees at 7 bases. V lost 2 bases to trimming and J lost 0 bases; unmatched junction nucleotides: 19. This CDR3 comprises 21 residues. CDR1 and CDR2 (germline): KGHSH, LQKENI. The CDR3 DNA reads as TGTGCCAGCTCACCAAATCGTCTAGCGGCTGAACGGGTCGGAGCCAAAAACATTCAGTACTTC. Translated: CASSPNRLAAERVGAKNIQYF.

CDR3 sequence (DNA): TGTGCCAGCAGCTCCCAGGGAGGGGGCCAGGGTGAAAAACTGTTTTTT. Its protein product is CASSSQGGGQGEKLFF. V is TRBV7-9 and J is TRBJ1-4; 7 bases map to TRBD1. V lost 4 bases and J lost 7; bases outside the gene matches: 12. CDR3 size: 16 residues. Germline loops: CDR1 SEHNR, CDR2 FQNEAQ (reference sequence). Complete variable domain (other parts from reference TRBV7-9 and TRBJ1-4): DTGVSQNPRHKITKRGQNVTFRCDPISEHNRLYWYRQTLGQGPEFLTYFQNEAQLEKSRLLSDRFSAERPKGSFSTLEIQRTEQGDSAMYLCASSSQGGGQGEKLFFGSGTQLSVL.

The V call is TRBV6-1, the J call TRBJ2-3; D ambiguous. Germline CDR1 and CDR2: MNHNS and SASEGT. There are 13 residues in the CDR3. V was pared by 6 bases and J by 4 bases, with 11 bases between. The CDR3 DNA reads TGTGCCAGCAGACGGCCAGACGCAGATACGCAGTATTTT. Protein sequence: CASRRPDADTQYF.

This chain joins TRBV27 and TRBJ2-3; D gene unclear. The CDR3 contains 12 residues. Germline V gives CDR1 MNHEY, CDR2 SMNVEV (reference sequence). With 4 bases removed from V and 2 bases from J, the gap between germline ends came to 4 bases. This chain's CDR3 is CASSSITDTQYF. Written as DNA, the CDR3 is TGTGCCAGCAGTTCAATCACAGATACGCAGTATTTT.

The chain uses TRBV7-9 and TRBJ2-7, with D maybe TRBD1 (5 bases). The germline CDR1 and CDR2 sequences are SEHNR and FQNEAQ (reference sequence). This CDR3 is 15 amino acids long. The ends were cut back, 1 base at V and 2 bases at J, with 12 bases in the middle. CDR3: CASSLDGEGAYEQYF. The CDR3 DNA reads TGTGCCAGCAGCTTAGATGGGGAAGGGGCCTACGAGCAGTACTTC. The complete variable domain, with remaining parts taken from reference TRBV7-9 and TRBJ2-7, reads DTGVSQNPRHKITKRGQNVTFRCDPISEHNRLYWYRQTLGQGPEFLTYFQNEAQLEKSRLLSDRFSAERPKGSFSTLEIQRTEQGDSAMYLCASSLDGEGAYEQYFGPGTRLTVT.

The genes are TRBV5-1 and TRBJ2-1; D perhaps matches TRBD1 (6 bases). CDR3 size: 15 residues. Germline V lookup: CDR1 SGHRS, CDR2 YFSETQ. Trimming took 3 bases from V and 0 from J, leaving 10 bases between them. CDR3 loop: CASSWTESSYNEQFF. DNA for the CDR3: TGCGCCAGCAGCTGGACAGAGAGCTCCTACAATGAGCAGTTCTTC.

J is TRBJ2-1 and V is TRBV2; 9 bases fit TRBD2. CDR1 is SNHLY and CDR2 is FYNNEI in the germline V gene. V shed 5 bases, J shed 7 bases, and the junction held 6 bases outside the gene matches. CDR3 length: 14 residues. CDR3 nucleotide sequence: TGTGCCAGCAGTTACAGCGGGGGGATAAATGAGCAGTTCTTC. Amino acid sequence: CASSYSGGINEQFF.

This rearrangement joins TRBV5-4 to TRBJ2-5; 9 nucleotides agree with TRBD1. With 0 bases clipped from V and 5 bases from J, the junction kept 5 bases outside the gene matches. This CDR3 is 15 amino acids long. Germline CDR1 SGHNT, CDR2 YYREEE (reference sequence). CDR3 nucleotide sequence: TGTGCCAGCAGCTTGGCGGACAGGGGAGTGGAGACCCAGTACTTC. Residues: CASSLADRGVETQYF. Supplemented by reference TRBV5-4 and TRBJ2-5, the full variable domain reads ETGVTQSPTHLIKTRGQQVTLRCSSQSGHNTVSWYQQALGQGPQFIFQYYREEENGRGNFPPRFSGLQFPNYSSELNVNALELDDSALYLCASSLADRGVETQYFGPGTRLLVL.

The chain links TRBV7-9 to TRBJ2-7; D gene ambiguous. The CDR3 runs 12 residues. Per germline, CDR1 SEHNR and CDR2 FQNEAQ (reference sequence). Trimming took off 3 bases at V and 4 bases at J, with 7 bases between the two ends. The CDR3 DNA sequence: TGTGCCAGCAGCTTGGGATCTTACGAGCAGTACTTC. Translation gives CASSLGSYEQYF.

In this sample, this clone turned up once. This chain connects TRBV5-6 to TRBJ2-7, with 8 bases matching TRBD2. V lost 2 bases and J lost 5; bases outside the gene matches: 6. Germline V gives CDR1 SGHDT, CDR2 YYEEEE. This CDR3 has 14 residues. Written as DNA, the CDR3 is TGTGCCAGCAGCTTTTTGGAGCGGGAGCACGAGCAGTACTTC. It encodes CASSFLEREHEQYF.

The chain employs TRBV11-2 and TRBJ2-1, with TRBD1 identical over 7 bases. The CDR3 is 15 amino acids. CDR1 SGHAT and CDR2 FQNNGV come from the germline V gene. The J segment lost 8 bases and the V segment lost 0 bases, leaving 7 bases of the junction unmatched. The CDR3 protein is CASSLDLTGSHEQFF. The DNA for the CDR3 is TGTGCCAGCAGCTTAGACCTGACAGGGTCCCATGAGCAGTTCTTC.